The clone carrying this T cell receptor (beta chain) has more than one count but fewer than ten. Its antigen is unidentified. Amplified TCR beta CDR3 regions were obtained using RNA transcripts as template. Second-round multiplex PCR came after a first-round RT-PCR that employed HTBI primers. TCRdb passed the multiplex PCR reads through MiXCR, listing each CDR3 protein once. The table lists about 500,000 distinct CDR3 sequences, approximately 35% of them singletons. The entry originates in a study of Graves' ophthalmopathy and Graves' hyperthyroidism. General observations from the study: Also, most clonotypes expanded in the thyroid above 0.001 frequency appeared in blood.

The ends were cut back, 4 bases at V and 2 bases at J, with 13 bases in the middle. Germline CDR1 reads SGDLS; CDR2 reads YYNGEE. The CDR3 is made up of 15 amino acids. Uncontrolled infections, other autoimmune diseases, pregnancy or lactation barred patients from enrollment. It was on clinical symptoms, serum thyroxine, TRAb, thyroid ultrasound and orbital computed tomography that diagnosis relied. The TCR sequence derives from an adult man with Graves' hyperthyroidism. Sequencing was done on a sample of peripheral blood or thyroid tissue (not recorded which). The rearrangement uses TRBV9 and TRBJ1-3; possible D gene TRBD1, 5 bases. The CDR3 loop reads CASSPRPGTGNTIYF. DNA of the CDR3: TGTGCCAGCAGCCCCCGCCCAGGGACTGGAAACACCATATATTTT. Looking up the rest from reference TRBV9 and TRBJ1-3 gives the full variable domain: DSGVTQTPKHLITATGQRVTLRCSPRSGDLSVYWYQQSLDQGLQFLIQYYNGEERAKGNILERFSAQQFPDLHSELNLSSLELGDSALYFCASSPRPGTGNTIYFGEGSWLTVV.